The present entry profiles one T cell receptor (beta chain) with its context. No cognate antigen has been identified for it. No clone much larger than this one lies a single base away; base qualities are absent. This sample is drawn from a study of technical replicates of blood from a handful of donors (dated by TCRdb to 2017 to 2019). The library was produced with the immunoSEQ multiplex PCR assay. TCRdb's version of the immuneACCESS table is confined to in-frame rearrangements and falls short of the full clone set. An unresolved V gene accounts for under half of the shortfall where checked; the remainder is of unknown origin. For this sample the table gives approximately 70,000 clones, of which roughly 89% were detected only once. The top ten clonotypes cover 0.36% of the sample. The source is a human donor in good health. Sample: T cells isolated from PBMCs.

The CDR3 reads as follows: CASSAGQGGGELFF. The bases are TGTGCCAGCAGCGCGGGACAGGGAGGCGGGGAGCTGTTTTTT. The V gene is TRBV9 and the J gene is TRBJ2-2, with 9 bases matching TRBD1. The V end gives up 3 bases and the J end 7 bases, leaving 4 bases in the junction not matched to a gene. The CDR3 holds 14 amino acids from the cysteine to the phenylalanine. The entry retains the CDR3 DNA only, 42 bases that are in frame from base 1. The germline V gene encodes CDR1 SGDLS and CDR2 YYNGEE.